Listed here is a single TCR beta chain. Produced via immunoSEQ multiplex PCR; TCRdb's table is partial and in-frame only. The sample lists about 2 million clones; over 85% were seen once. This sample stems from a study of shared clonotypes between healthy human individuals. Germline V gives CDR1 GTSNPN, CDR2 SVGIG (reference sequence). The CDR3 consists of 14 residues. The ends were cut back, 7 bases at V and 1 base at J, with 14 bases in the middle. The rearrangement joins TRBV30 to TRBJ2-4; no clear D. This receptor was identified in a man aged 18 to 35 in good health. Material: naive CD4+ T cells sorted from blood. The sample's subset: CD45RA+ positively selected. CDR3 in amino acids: CAFDDRGAKNIQYF. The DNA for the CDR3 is TGTGCCTTCGACGATCGTGGGGCCAAAAACATTCAGTACTTC.